The clone carrying this T cell receptor beta chain was seen a few times. Trimming took 2 bases from V and 4 from J; bases not matched to a gene: 6. The CDR3 totals 15 residues. Germline V gives CDR1 SGHDN, CDR2 FVKESK. This entry belongs to a study of CD8+ T cells in alopecia areata. cDNA prepared by RNA extraction and subsequent reverse transcription served as the template for sequencing. The protocol was immunoSEQ multiplex PCR, while the TCRdb copy is restricted to in-frame clones and leaves out a portion. This sample has 150,000 or so clones; approximately 48% occur once, and the top ten carry about 19%.

This sample comprised CD8+ T cells sorted from blood, obtained at week 0. This rearrangement joins TRBV14 to TRBJ1-2; 8 bases agree with TRBD1. This clonotype was sampled from a human donor with alopecia areata. The CDR3 nucleotides read TGTGCCAGCAGCCAACAGACAGGGGCGGCCTATGGCTACACCTTC. This sequence encodes CASSQQTGAAYGYTF.